Presented here are 7 T cell receptor beta chains from one specimen sequenced in a study of cytomegalovirus exposure and HLA in healthy donors. Libraries were prepared by immunoSEQ multiplex PCR; TCRdb keeps only in-frame clonotypes and omits some of them. This table holds around 250,000 clones, roughly 90% found once. The specimen sequenced was PBMCs. The origin of the receptors is a woman between 18 and 29 years old in good health and CMV-seronegative.

The rearrangement joins TRBV13 to TRBJ2-5; the D gene is possibly TRBD1 (6 bases). The CDR3 runs to 14 residues. Trimming stripped 1 base from V and 3 bases from J, with 9 bases between. Germline CDR1 is PRHDT and CDR2 is FYEKMQ (reference sequence). The CDR3 DNA follows: TGTGCCAGCAGCTTAGCAGGGGCAGAAGAGACCCAGTACTTC. Protein sequence: CASSLAGAEETQYF.

The chain couples TRBV2 to TRBJ1-5, with D perhaps TRBD1 (5 bases). Trimming shortened V by 5 bases and J by 3 bases, and 14 bases separated the two germline ends. CDR1 and CDR2 from the germline V gene are SNHLY and FYNNEI. The CDR3 consists of 15 residues. The CDR3, as DNA: TGTGCCAGCAGTCCTCAGGGTCAGCTCAATCAGCCCCAGCATTTT. Translating it yields CASSPQGQLNQPQHF.

V gene TRBV5-4 combines with J gene TRBJ2-2; unclear D gene. The V gene's germline CDR1 is SGHNT and CDR2 YYREEE (reference sequence). V gave up 5 bases and J gave up 0 bases, with 14 bases separating them. CDR3 length equals 16 residues. The CDR3 loop reads CASSHVQRANTGELFF. The CDR3 DNA sequence: TGTGCCAGCAGTCACGTCCAGCGAGCGAACACCGGGGAGCTGTTTTTT. The full variable domain, in which reference TRBV5-4 and TRBJ2-2 provide the parts outside the CDR3, is ETGVTQSPTHLIKTRGQQVTLRCSSQSGHNTVSWYQQALGQGPQFIFQYYREEENGRGNFPPRFSGLQFPNYSSELNVNALELDDSALYLCASSHVQRANTGELFFGEGSRLTVL.

V and J are TRBV5-8 and TRBJ2-5; a possible D gene is TRBD2 (7 bases). The germline V gene has CDR1 SGHTS and CDR2 YDEGEE. The CDR3 has 17 residues. V was trimmed by 5 bases and J by 3 bases, leaving 23 bases between them. Here the CDR3 DNA reads TGTGCCAGCAGTCATCACCAGGGCGGGGGCATTAAAGAGACCCAGTACTTC. Residues: CASSHHQGGGIKETQYF.

This chain uses TRBV11-2 with TRBJ2-5, with 7 bases fitting TRBD2. The germline V gene encodes CDR1 SGHAT and CDR2 FQNNGV. J lost 4 bases, V lost 6 bases, and 5 bases had no gene match. CDR3 length equals 13 residues. DNA for the CDR3: TGTGCCAGCAGGGAGCGGGGAAGAGAGACCCAGTACTTC. It yields the protein CASRERGRETQYF.

The chain links TRBV27 to TRBJ1-4, with 10 positions matching TRBD1. Germline assignment: CDR1 MNHEY and CDR2 SMNVEV (reference sequence). The CDR3 sequence is 15 residues long. Trimming at V came to 0 bases and at J to 8 bases, leaving 3 bases not matched to a gene. The CDR3 region has the DNA TGTGCCAGCAGTTTATCGCGGACAGGGGGGGAAAAACTGTTTTTT. Its protein product is CASSLSRTGGEKLFF.

The rearrangement uses TRBV5-1 and TRBJ1-1; D is perhaps TRBD1 (6 bases). V lost 3 bases, J lost 3 bases, and 12 bases lay in between. The CDR3 spans 14 residues. Germline CDR1 reads SGHRS; CDR2 reads YFSETQ. The CDR3 sequence is CASSSQGGDTEAFF. CDR3 DNA: TGCGCCAGCAGCTCACAAGGGGGGGACACTGAAGCTTTCTTT.